The subject of this entry is one T cell receptor (beta chain). This clonotype showed up many times. Its binding antigen is unknown. The sample holds no much larger clone one base away, and base qualities are not on file. V is clipped by 3 bases and J by 2 bases, and the sequence between their germline boundaries is 12 bases long. Based on the germline V gene (reference sequence), the CDR1 and CDR2 sequences are DFQATT and SNEGSKA. The CDR3 measures 14 amino acids from cysteine to phenylalanine. Only the CDR3 region is kept as DNA, spanning 42 bases read in frame from base 1. The library was prepared using 5' RACE. The sequencing machine was a NextSeq 500. In the TCR library protocol, unique molecular identifiers were attached to individual cDNA molecules to correct for PCR bias and sequencing error. Sequencing covered both TCR alpha and beta chains, and within each sample the abundances of alpha and beta sequences were tightly co-correlated. Under the source paper's analysis protocol: Decombinator V4 was used to annotate the V gene, J gene and CDR3 of the TCR sequences. Expanded TCRs were defined as changing significantly between any two time points under a Poisson model with p below 0.0001. TCR abundances were normalised to the total number of TCRs sequenced per sample and expressed as counts per million. MAIT TCRs were defined by TRAV1-2 paired with TRAJ12, TRAJ20 or TRAJ33, and iNKT TCRs by TRAV10 paired with TRAJ18. A search of VDJdb, accessed on 1 November 2021, was run for TCRs annotated to CMV, EBV and SARS-CoV-2, with TCRs annotated for multiple antigens excluded. Using fastp trimming at Q25 and MiXCR clonotype assembly, TCRdb reanalyzed the public sequencing data and kept in-frame beta chains. Rows are combined by CDR3 protein, so each entry shows the most common genes and DNA. The V and J calls, along with clone size, are taken from TCRdb and not from the paper's own processing. This sample is represented by around 89,000 distinct CDR3 sequences; roughly 15% of them were singletons. The ten largest account for just under 0.6% of the sample.

The sample is drawn from a study of early T cells in non-severe SARS-CoV-2 infection (dated by TCRdb to 2020 to 2023). Background for the entire study: TCR sequencing used bulk RNA from unsorted whole blood, so alpha and beta chains could not be paired.

This was a case-control study nested in a cohort of healthcare workers in London, UK, who had nasopharyngeal swab PCR tests and blood samples taken every week. Healthcare workers were recruited between 23 and 31 March 2020, during the week of the UK lockdown, and were followed weekly for up to roughly 16 weeks. General study outcomes and caveats: VDJdb matching was skewed toward anti-spike CD8 responses and likely underestimated virus-specific expansions, missing private and CD4 specificities.

The V and J genes are TRBV20-1 and TRBJ2-3; the D region may be TRBD1 or TRBD2, each matching 6 bases equally. The sequencing input was whole blood. The sequence was collected from an adult who was a healthcare worker with PCR-confirmed SARS-CoV-2 infection or an uninfected control (not recorded which). The DNA is TGCAGTGCTAGTTTGGGGGGCTTCACAGATACGCAGTATTTT. The translation is CSASLGGFTDTQYF.